These 29 T cell receptor beta chains were sequenced from one sample in a study of shared clonotypes between healthy human individuals. Clones were read by immunoSEQ multiplex PCR, and TCRdb kept only the in-frame ones, dropping some. Among 2 million to 2.5 million clones listed, 90% to 95% were seen once. Source material: naive CD4+ T cells from PBMCs. As for subset: CD45RA+ positively selected. The receptors derive from a young man in good health. Some clones in this sample may be carry-over from other donors' samples.

The chain couples TRBV18 to TRBJ1-1; 12 positions agree with TRBD1. The CDR3 has 16 amino acids. Germline V CDR1 and CDR2: KGHSH, LQKENI. With 4 bases clipped from V and 6 bases from J, the junction kept 9 bases outside the gene matches. In DNA, the CDR3 is TGTGCCAGCTCACGTAAAATTGGGACAGGGGGCTCTGAAGCTTTCTTT. This sequence encodes CASSRKIGTGGSEAFF.

This clone appeared once. The V and J genes are TRBV7-9 and TRBJ2-5; 7 nucleotides agree with TRBD2. V was clipped by 5 bases and J by 4 bases; unmatched bases: 13. CDR1 and CDR2 from the germline V gene are SEHNR and FQNEAQ (reference sequence). The length of the CDR3 is 16 residues. The CDR3 loop is CASSPPGLRGVETQYF. The CDR3 DNA reads as TGTGCCAGCAGCCCACCGGGACTCCGGGGGGTAGAGACCCAGTACTTC.

The chain joins TRBV11-1 to TRBJ2-5; D call uncertain. In germline, CDR1 is SGHAT, CDR2 FQDESV (reference sequence). V gave up 1 base and J gave up 2 bases, with 5 bases separating them. The CDR3 is 13 residues long. The CDR3 loop is CASSLGGQETQYF. The DNA for the CDR3 is TGTGCCAGCAGCTTAGGGGGTCAAGAGACCCAGTACTTC.

The V call is TRBV5-1, the J call TRBJ2-1; no clear D gene. The germline CDR1 and CDR2 sequences are SGHRS and YFSETQ. This CDR3 is built from 14 residues. V lost 3 bases and J lost 8, with 15 bases in between. The CDR3 nucleotides read TGCGCCAGCAGCTCGTCCGCAGGACCCGATGAGCAGTTCTTC. It is translated as CASSSSAGPDEQFF. Full variable domain (outside the CDR3, taken from reference TRBV5-1 and TRBJ2-1): KAGVTQTPRYLIKTRGQQVTLSCSPISGHRSVSWYQQTPGQGLQFLFEYFSETQRNKGNFPGRFSGRQFSNSRSEMNVSTLELGDSALYLCASSSSAGPDEQFFGPGTRLTVL.

This chain links TRBV5-4 with TRBJ2-7; 9 positions match TRBD1. The germline V gene encodes CDR1 SGHNT and CDR2 YYREEE (reference sequence). This CDR3 region has 14 residues. Germline trimming cut 0 bases from V and 6 bases from J; bases unmatched to any gene: 4. The CDR3 loop is CASSLEGQGREQYF. CDR3 in DNA: TGTGCCAGCAGCTTGGAGGGACAGGGCCGCGAGCAGTACTTC.

This chain links TRBV11-3 with TRBJ2-5, with 7 bases aligning to TRBD1. Germline V gene data show CDR1 as SGHNT and CDR2 as YENEEA. The CDR3 totals 12 residues. J was trimmed by 7 bases and V by 5 bases; bases with no gene match: 4. CDR3 DNA sequence: TGTGCCAGCAGCACAGGGGACCGGACCCAGTACTTC. Translating gives CASSTGDRTQYF.

The genes are TRBV9 and TRBJ2-5, with 7 bases matching TRBD1. The CDR3 is made up of 16 amino acids. Germline CDR1 and CDR2: SGDLS and YYNGEE. Unmatched junction bases numbered 13, after V lost 4 bases and J lost 4 bases. CDR3 region: CASSRTPTGDRETQYF. Here the CDR3 DNA reads TGTGCCAGCAGCCGAACGCCTACAGGGGACCGAGAGACCCAGTACTTC.

The rearrangement uses TRBV5-3 and TRBJ2-3, with D possibly matching TRBD2 (5 bases). TRBV5-3 is treated as an ORF (open reading frame) with a function not yet certain. V was trimmed by 4 bases and J by 10 bases, leaving 31 bases between them. The CDR3 has 18 residues. DNA for the CDR3: TGTGCCAGAAGCCCCCCCTGTATCTGGCGGGCCCTGCACTTGGCGCAGTATTTT. Amino acid sequence: CARSPPCIWRALHLAQYF.

On this clone: Distinct nucleotide sequences in the sample also encode this CDR3. The chain is built from TRBV5-1 and TRBJ1-3; D is undetermined. The CDR3 is 15 residues long. Trimming pared 1 base from V and 0 bases from J, leaving 8 bases between. Germline CDR1 SGHRS, CDR2 YFSETQ. The CDR3 loop reads CASSLNGYSGNTIYF. CDR3 sequence (DNA): TGCGCCAGCAGCTTGAACGGTTACTCTGGAAACACCATATATTTT.

The gene calls are TRBV6-1 and TRBJ2-7; D is ambiguous. Deletions cut 6 bases from V and 0 bases from J, with 9 bases between. The germline V gene has CDR1 MNHNS and CDR2 SASEGT. CDR3 size: 13 residues. The CDR3 loop reads CASSVERSYEQYF. Here the CDR3 DNA reads TGTGCCAGCAGCGTGGAACGCTCCTACGAGCAGTACTTC.

V usage is TRBV2 and J usage is TRBJ2-2; no firm D call. The CDR3 has 14 residues. Germline loops: CDR1 SNHLY, CDR2 FYNNEI. The V gene lost 0 bases and the J gene lost 4 bases, with 6 bases spanning the gap. This chain's CDR3 is CASSEARATGELFF. The CDR3 nucleotides are TGTGCCAGCAGTGAAGCAAGGGCCACCGGGGAGCTGTTTTTT.

The rearrangement uses TRBV5-1 and TRBJ2-3; 10 bases agree with TRBD1. The CDR3 is 15 amino acids. Germline values: CDR1 SGHRS, CDR2 YFSETQ. Trimming removed 1 base from V and 4 bases from J; junction bases left unmatched: 3. CDR3 region: CASSLPGQGSDTQYF. The CDR3, as DNA: TGCGCCAGCAGCTTGCCGGGACAGGGGTCAGATACGCAGTATTTT.

This clone was recorded only once. The CDR3 sequence is CASNPGGAEGYTF. CDR3 in DNA: TGTGCCAGCAACCCAGGGGGCGCCGAAGGCTACACCTTC. The chain carries TRBV2 and TRBJ1-2; 8 bases line up with TRBD1. CDR3 size: 13 residues. The J segment lost 8 bases and the V segment lost 7 bases, leaving 9 bases of the junction unmatched. CDR1 SNHLY and CDR2 FYNNEI come from the germline V gene.

This clone was detected once. This sequence joins TRBV7-2 and TRBJ2-1; 8 bases align to TRBD2. The germline CDR1 and CDR2 sequences are SGHTA and FQGNSA. Losses at the gene ends were 4 bases for V and 4 bases for J; bases not matched to a gene: 15. The CDR3 totals 18 residues. CDR3 DNA: TGTGCCAGCAGCTCCAGGATCAGACTAGCGAGAACTTACAATGAGCAGTTCTTC. Its protein is CASSSRIRLARTYNEQFF.

V is TRBV19 and J is TRBJ1-5, with D hard to call. The CDR3 covers 15 residues. The V end was cut by 3 bases, the J end by 10 bases, with 19 bases between. CDR1 is LNHDA, CDR2 SQIVND, per germline (reference sequence). CDR3 loop: CASSIGRQGMYPQHF. For the CDR3, the DNA is TGTGCCAGTAGTATCGGGCGACAAGGAATGTATCCCCAGCATTTT.

This clone was detected a few times. Within the sample, other DNA sequences also encode this same CDR3. The V gene is TRBV9, the J gene TRBJ1-1; D remains ambiguous. The CDR3 totals 14 residues. Germline CDR1 and CDR2: SGDLS and YYNGEE. V was clipped by 3 bases and J by 1 base, with 10 bases between them. The CDR3 protein is CASSAGQPNTEAFF. CDR3 sequence (DNA): TGTGCCAGCAGCGCCGGGCAGCCGAACACTGAAGCTTTCTTT.

The sample holds one count of this clone. The same CDR3 is also encoded by other DNA sequences in this sample. In nucleotides, the CDR3 is TGCAGCGTTGTAGGACAGGGCGATGGCTACACCTTC. This sequence encodes CSVVGQGDGYTF. The chain combines TRBV29-1 with TRBJ1-2; the match to TRBD1 covers 8 bases. J lost 6 bases, V lost 4 bases, and 4 bases had no gene match. The germline V gene encodes CDR1 SQVTM and CDR2 ANQGSEA. This CDR3 contains 12 residues.

The rearrangement uses TRBV21-1 and TRBJ1-1; the table calls TRBD1, which could not be checked here. TRBV21-1 counts as a pseudogene. This CDR3 has 17 residues. This chain's CDR3 is CASSTVQGRLINTEAFF. The CDR3 coding sequence is TGTGCCAGCAGCACCGTACAGGGGCGTTTGATCAACACTGAAGCTTTCTTT.

The rearrangement links TRBV10-3 to TRBJ1-2, with a possible D match to TRBD1 (6 bases). Trimming left V 5 bases short and J 6 bases short, with 13 bases between. Germline CDR1 is ENHRY and CDR2 is SYGVKD. The CDR3 spans 13 residues. CDR3 DNA: TGTGCCATCAGTCTCCGGACAGCCCATGGCTACACCTTC. As protein: CAISLRTAHGYTF.

The CDR3: CASSLTGAGYGYTF. The CDR3 DNA sequence: TGCGCCAGCAGCTTAACGGGGGCAGGCTATGGCTACACCTTC. The V gene is TRBV5-1, the J gene TRBJ1-2; tentatively, D is TRBD1 (6 bases). The length of the CDR3 is 14 residues. Germline V gives CDR1 SGHRS, CDR2 YFSETQ. V lost 2 bases, J lost 4 bases, and 12 bases lay in between. Full variable domain (remainder filled in from reference TRBV5-1 and TRBJ1-2): KAGVTQTPRYLIKTRGQQVTLSCSPISGHRSVSWYQQTPGQGLQFLFEYFSETQRNKGNFPGRFSGRQFSNSRSEMNVSTLELGDSALYLCASSLTGAGYGYTFGSGTRLTVV.

V gene TRBV14 combines with J gene TRBJ2-2; D ambiguous. Trimming cost V 1 base and J 8 bases, with 14 bases left between them. Germline CDR1 SGHDN, CDR2 FVKESK. This CDR3 comprises 15 residues. CDR3 nucleotide sequence: TGTGCCAGCAGCCAAGTTCTTCAAAGCGAGGGGGAGCTGTTTTTT. Its protein product is CASSQVLQSEGELFF.

The rearrangement uses TRBV7-7 and TRBJ2-5; D possibly matches TRBD1 or TRBD2 (6 bases each). Trimming shortened V by 11 bases and J by 0 bases, and 13 bases separated the two germline ends. This CDR3 has 13 residues. Looked up from germline, CDR1 is SSHAT and CDR2 is FNYEAQ (reference sequence). The CDR3 nucleotides are TGTGCCTCCGGGGGCCCTAACCAAGAGACCCAGTACTTC. It specifies CASGGPNQETQYF.

V is TRBV29-1 and J is TRBJ1-1; D gene unclear. From germline, CDR1 is SQVTM and CDR2 ANQGSEA. The CDR3 covers 13 residues. Trimming pared 6 bases from V and 1 base from J, leaving 12 bases between. The CDR3 DNA follows: TGCAGCGTCGTAACCCATCGGAACACTGAAGCTTTCTTT. Translated: CSVVTHRNTEAFF. The variable domain in full, with the rest retrieved from reference TRBV29-1 and TRBJ1-1, is SAVISQKPSRDICQRGTSLTIQCQVDSQVTMMFWYRQQPGQSLTLIATANQGSEATYESGFVIDKFPISRPNLTFSTLTVSNMSPEDSSIYLCSVVTHRNTEAFFGQGTRLTVV.

This clone has a single count. J is TRBJ2-7 and V is TRBV18; D not resolved. The CDR3 sequence is 15 residues long. V was pared by 0 bases and J by 0 bases, with 9 bases between. Germline V CDR1 and CDR2: KGHSH, LQKENI. CDR3 sequence reads: CASSPPRKSSYEQYF. The CDR3 DNA sequence: TGTGCCAGCTCACCACCGCGCAAGAGCTCCTACGAGCAGTACTTC.

V usage is TRBV6-4 and J usage is TRBJ2-5; 9 nucleotides agree with TRBD1. Germline V lookup: CDR1 MRHNA, CDR2 SNTAGT. The CDR3 loop spans 16 amino acids. V trimming: 3 bases; J trimming: 5 bases; junction bases outside the gene matches: 10. The CDR3 bases are TGTGCCAGCAGTGATCCGCGGGACAGGGAGTCGGAGACCCAGTACTTC. This translates into CASSDPRDRESETQYF.

V gene TRBV2 combines with J gene TRBJ1-1; D is perhaps TRBD1 (5 bases). The CDR3 has 11 amino acids. From germline, CDR1 is SNHLY and CDR2 FYNNEI. The germline V and J ends were trimmed by 5 bases and 7 bases, with 8 bases remaining between them. CDR3 nucleotides: TGTGCCAGCAGTCAGAGGGGTGAAGCTTTCTTT. This gives the protein CASSQRGEAFF.

The chain has TRBV2 and TRBJ1-4, with 7 bases identical to TRBD1. The CDR3 length is 15 residues. Looked up from germline, CDR1 is SNHLY and CDR2 is FYNNEI. The junction had 13 bases not matched to a gene; V was cut back by 7 bases and J by 8 bases. Here the CDR3 DNA reads TGTGCCAGCATCCTGGAGGAGGGGGCTGACGAAAAACTGTTTTTT. As protein: CASILEEGADEKLFF.

The chain is built from TRBV30 and TRBJ1-2; a possible D gene is TRBD1 (5 bases). This CDR3 contains 15 residues. Trimming removed 0 bases from V and 5 bases from J, with 16 bases in between. Germline CDR1 GTSNPN, CDR2 SVGIG (reference sequence). In nucleotides, the CDR3 is TGTGCCTGGAGTGTACGAGGGGCGCAGAGGTATGGCTACACCTTC. As protein: CAWSVRGAQRYGYTF.

The J gene is TRBJ2-1, the V gene TRBV9; either TRBD1 or TRBD2 may fit D (5 bases each). V dropped 3 bases and J dropped 6 bases, with 19 bases sitting between them. This CDR3 has 16 residues. Germline V gene data show CDR1 as SGDLS and CDR2 as YYNGEE. CDR3 amino acids: CASSGRTSLPTNEQFF. In DNA form, the CDR3 reads TGTGCCAGCAGCGGGAGGACATCCCTACCTACCAATGAGCAGTTCTTC.